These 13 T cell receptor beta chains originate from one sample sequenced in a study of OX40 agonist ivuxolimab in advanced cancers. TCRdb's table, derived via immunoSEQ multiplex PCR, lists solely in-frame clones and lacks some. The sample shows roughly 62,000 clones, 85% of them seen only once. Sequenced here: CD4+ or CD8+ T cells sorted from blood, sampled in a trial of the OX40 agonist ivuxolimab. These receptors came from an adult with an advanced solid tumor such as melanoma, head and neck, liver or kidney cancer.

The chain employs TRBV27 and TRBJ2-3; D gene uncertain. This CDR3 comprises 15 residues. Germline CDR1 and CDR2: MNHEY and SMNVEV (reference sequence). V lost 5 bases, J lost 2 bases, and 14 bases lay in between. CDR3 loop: CASSPLPNLTDTQYF. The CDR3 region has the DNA TGTGCCAGCAGTCCCCTCCCTAATCTCACAGATACGCAGTATTTT.

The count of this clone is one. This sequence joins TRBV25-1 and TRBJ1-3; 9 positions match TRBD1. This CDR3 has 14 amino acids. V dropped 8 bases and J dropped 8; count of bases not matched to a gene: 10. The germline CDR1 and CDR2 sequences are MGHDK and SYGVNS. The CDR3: CASGTTGGLDTIYF. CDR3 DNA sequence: TGTGCCAGCGGTACGACAGGGGGGCTTGACACCATATATTTT.

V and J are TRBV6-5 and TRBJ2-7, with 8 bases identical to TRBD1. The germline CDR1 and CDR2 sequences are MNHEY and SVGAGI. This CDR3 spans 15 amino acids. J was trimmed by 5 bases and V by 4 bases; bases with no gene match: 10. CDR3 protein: CASSSQQGEPDEQYF. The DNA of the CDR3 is TGTGCCAGCAGTTCACAACAGGGGGAGCCCGACGAGCAGTACTTC.

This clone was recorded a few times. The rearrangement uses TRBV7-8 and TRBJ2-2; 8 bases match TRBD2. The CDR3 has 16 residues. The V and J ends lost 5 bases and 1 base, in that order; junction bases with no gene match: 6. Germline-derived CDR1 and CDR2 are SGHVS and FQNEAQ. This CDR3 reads CASSRNSGKNTGELFF. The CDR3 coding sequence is TGTGCCAGCAGCCGGAATAGCGGGAAGAACACCGGGGAGCTGTTTTTT.

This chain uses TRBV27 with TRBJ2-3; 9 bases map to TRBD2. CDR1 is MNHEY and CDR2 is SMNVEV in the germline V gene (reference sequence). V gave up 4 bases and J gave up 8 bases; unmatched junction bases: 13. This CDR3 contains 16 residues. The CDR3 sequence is CASSSLAGGPLGTQYF. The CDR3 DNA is TGTGCCAGCAGTTCCCTGGCGGGAGGGCCTCTAGGTACGCAGTATTTT.

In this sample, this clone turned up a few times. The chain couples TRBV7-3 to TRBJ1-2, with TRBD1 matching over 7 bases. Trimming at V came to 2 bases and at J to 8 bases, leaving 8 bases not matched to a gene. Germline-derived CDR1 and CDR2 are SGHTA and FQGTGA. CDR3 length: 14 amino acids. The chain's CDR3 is CASSLAETGRGYTF. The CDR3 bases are TGTGCCAGCAGCTTAGCGGAGACAGGGAGGGGCTACACCTTC.

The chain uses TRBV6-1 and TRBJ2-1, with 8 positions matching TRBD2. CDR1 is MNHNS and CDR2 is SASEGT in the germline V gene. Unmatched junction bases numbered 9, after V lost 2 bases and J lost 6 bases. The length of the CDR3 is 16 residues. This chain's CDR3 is CASSETWLAGVNEQFF. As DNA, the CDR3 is TGTGCCAGCAGTGAAACCTGGCTAGCGGGCGTCAATGAGCAGTTCTTC.

The CDR3 DNA is TGTGCCAGCAGTTCCCAGGGGCTAGCGGGAGGCTCTCTGTACGAGCAGTACTTC. Translated, it gives CASSSQGLAGGSLYEQYF. The V gene is TRBV28, the J gene TRBJ2-7, with TRBD2 identical over 11 bases. V gave up 4 bases and J gave up 4 bases; unmatched junction bases: 15. The germline V gene has CDR1 MDHEN and CDR2 SYDVKM. This CDR3 is built from 18 residues.

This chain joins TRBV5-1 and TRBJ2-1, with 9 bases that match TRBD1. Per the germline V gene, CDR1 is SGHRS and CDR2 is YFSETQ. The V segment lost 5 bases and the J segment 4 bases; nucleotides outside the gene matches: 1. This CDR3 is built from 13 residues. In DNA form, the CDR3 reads TGCGCCAGCAGAGGACAGGGGTACAATGAGCAGTTCTTC. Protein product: CASRGQGYNEQFF.

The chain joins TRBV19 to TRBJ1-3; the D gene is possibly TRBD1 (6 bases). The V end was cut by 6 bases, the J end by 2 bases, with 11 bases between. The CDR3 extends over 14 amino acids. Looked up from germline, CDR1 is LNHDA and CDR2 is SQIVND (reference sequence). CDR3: CASSVDRTGNTIYF. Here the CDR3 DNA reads TGTGCCAGTAGCGTTGACAGGACTGGAAACACCATATATTTT.

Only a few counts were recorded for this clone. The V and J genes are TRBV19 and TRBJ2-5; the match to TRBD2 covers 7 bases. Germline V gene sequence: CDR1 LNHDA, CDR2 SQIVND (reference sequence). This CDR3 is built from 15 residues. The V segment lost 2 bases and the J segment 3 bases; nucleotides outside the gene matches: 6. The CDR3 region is CASSILAERKETQYF. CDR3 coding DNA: TGTGCCAGTAGTATACTAGCGGAGCGAAAAGAGACCCAGTACTTC.

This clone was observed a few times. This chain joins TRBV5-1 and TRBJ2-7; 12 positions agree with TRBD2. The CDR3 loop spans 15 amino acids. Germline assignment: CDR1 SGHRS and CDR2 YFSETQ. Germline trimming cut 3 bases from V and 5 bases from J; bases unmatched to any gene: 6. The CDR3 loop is CASSSTSGSGNEQYF. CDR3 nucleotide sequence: TGCGCCAGCAGCTCGACTAGCGGGAGTGGGAACGAGCAGTACTTC.

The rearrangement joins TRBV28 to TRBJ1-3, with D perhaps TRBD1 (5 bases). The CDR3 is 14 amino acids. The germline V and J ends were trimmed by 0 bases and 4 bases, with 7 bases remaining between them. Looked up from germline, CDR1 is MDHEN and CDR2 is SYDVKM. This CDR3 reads CASSLWGRGNTIYF. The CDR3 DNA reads TGTGCCAGCAGTTTATGGGGGCGAGGAAACACCATATATTTT.